The source of this T cell receptor beta chain is a study of response to subunit inactivated influenza vaccine. Overall study results and limits: Each seasonal influenza vaccination recruits few new T cells, the authors suggested.

TCRdb re-called the RT-PCR reads with MiXCR, one entry per CDR3 protein. The sample shows roughly 500,000 distinct CDR3 sequences, approximately 15% of them seen only once. To note about this clonotype: The antigen is not known.

Germline CDR1 MGHRA, CDR2 YSYEKL. Unmatched junction bases numbered 7, after V lost 1 base and J lost 3 bases. CDR3 size: 16 residues. Sequences were derived from CD4+ T cells sorted from PBMCs, sampled around 25 months after vaccination. This chain connects TRBV4-1 to TRBJ2-7, with 9 bases fitting TRBD2. This TCR derives from a man between 50 and 69 years old who received an inactivated influenza vaccine. The CDR3 bases are TGCGCCAGCAGCCAAGTTGTTAGCGGGGGTCTCTACGAGCAGTACTTC. It yields the protein CASSQVVSGGLYEQYF.